The rows below give T cell receptor beta chains drawn from one sample of a study of cytomegalovirus exposure and HLA in healthy donors. Some clones are missing from TCRdb's copy, which holds only in-frame ones; the method was immunoSEQ multiplex PCR. The sample consists of a few hundred thousand clones, around 89% of them appearing once. Sample: PBMCs. The receptors stem from a woman between 18 and 30 years old in good health and CMV-seronegative. Both conserved end residues are part of each CDR3. The D gene is left open where the match is weak. The size entry is marked missing in some rows and otherwise reads once, few, many or a size class.

d_gene: .; abundance: .; v_gene: TRBV7-3; j_gene: TRBJ2-3; CDR3aa: CASSLTPTSTDTQYF; CDR3nt: TGTGCCAGCAGCTTAACCCCGACTAGCACAGATACGCAGTATTTT
d_gene: TRBD2; abundance: .; v_gene: TRBV7-8; j_gene: TRBJ2-1; CDR3aa: CASSPRTSGGFSYNEQFF; CDR3nt: TGTGCCAGCAGCCCGAGGACTAGCGGGGGTTTCTCCTACAATGAGCAGTTCTTC
d_gene: .; abundance: .; v_gene: TRBV28; j_gene: TRBJ2-5; CDR3aa: CASSITSTETQYF; CDR3nt: TGTGCCAGCAGCATAACTAGCACAGAGACCCAGTACTTC
d_gene: TRBD1; abundance: .; v_gene: TRBV9; j_gene: TRBJ2-3; CDR3aa: CASSVETPPGTVLSWGTDTQYF; CDR3nt: TGTGCCAGCAGCGTAGAAACCCCACCCGGGACAGTCCTATCCTGGGGCACAGATACGCAGTATTTT
d_gene: TRBD1; abundance: .; v_gene: TRBV27; j_gene: TRBJ2-7; CDR3aa: CASSLAGTGAKGEQYF; CDR3nt: TGTGCCAGCAGTTTAGCCGGGACAGGAGCTAAGGGTGAGCAGTACTTC
d_gene: TRBD2; abundance: .; v_gene: TRBV2; j_gene: TRBJ2-3; CDR3aa: CASIGTSGIADTQYF; CDR3nt: TGTGCCAGTATCGGGACTAGCGGGATAGCAGATACGCAGTATTTT
d_gene: TRBD2; abundance: .; v_gene: TRBV4-1; j_gene: TRBJ2-3; CDR3aa: CASSARLAGGPTDTQYF; CDR3nt: TGCGCCAGCAGCGCGAGACTAGCGGGGGGGCCAACAGATACGCAGTATTTT
d_gene: TRBD1; abundance: once; v_gene: TRBV5-6; j_gene: TRBJ2-1; CDR3aa: CASSLDRDNEQFF; CDR3nt: TGTGCCAGCAGCCTGGACAGGGATAATGAGCAGTTCTTC
d_gene: .; abundance: .; v_gene: TRBV2; j_gene: TRBJ1-2; CDR3aa: CASSDRQGDYGYTF; CDR3nt: TGTGCCAGCAGTGATAGGCAGGGTGACTATGGCTACACCTTC
d_gene: .; abundance: .; v_gene: TRBV11-2; j_gene: TRBJ2-2; CDR3aa: CASSPIRAGELFF; CDR3nt: TGTGCCAGCAGTCCCATCCGGGCCGGGGAGCTGTTTTTT
d_gene: .; abundance: .; v_gene: TRBV10-3; j_gene: TRBJ2-7; CDR3aa: CAISEGGTYEQYF; CDR3nt: TGTGCCATCAGTGAAGGGGGAACCTACGAGCAGTACTTC
d_gene: .; abundance: .; v_gene: TRBV5-1; j_gene: TRBJ2-3; CDR3aa: CASSLGLPVTQYF; CDR3nt: TGCGCCAGCAGCTTAGGACTACCGGTTACGCAGTATTTT
d_gene: .; abundance: .; v_gene: TRBV7-2; j_gene: TRBJ1-3; CDR3aa: CASSLVSAPSGNSGNTIYF; CDR3nt: TGTGCCAGCAGCTTAGTATCAGCTCCATCCGGGAACTCTGGAAACACCATATATTTT
d_gene: TRBD2; abundance: .; v_gene: TRBV7-2; j_gene: TRBJ2-3; CDR3aa: CASSARLAGGGDTQYF; CDR3nt: TGTGCCAGCAGCGCTAGACTAGCGGGGGGCGGGGATACGCAGTATTTT
d_gene: TRBD1; abundance: few; v_gene: TRBV27; j_gene: TRBJ1-5; CDR3aa: CASTSGGSNQPQHF; CDR3nt: TGTGCCAGCACGTCAGGGGGCAGCAATCAGCCCCAGCATTTT
d_gene: TRBD1; abundance: .; v_gene: TRBV5-1; j_gene: TRBJ1-1; CDR3aa: CASSLPHPGQLPNTEAFF; CDR3nt: TGCGCCAGCAGCTTACCTCATCCGGGACAGTTACCTAACACTGAAGCTTTCTTT
d_gene: TRBD1; abundance: once; v_gene: TRBV4-1; j_gene: TRBJ2-7; CDR3aa: CASSQSLGTGDYEQYF; CDR3nt: TGCGCCAGCAGCCAATCTCTTGGGACAGGGGACTACGAGCAGTACTTC
d_gene: .; abundance: .; v_gene: TRBV27; j_gene: TRBJ1-1; CDR3aa: CASSTYSLDTEAFF; CDR3nt: TGTGCCAGCAGTACCTACTCCCTTGACACTGAAGCTTTCTTT
d_gene: TRBD1; abundance: .; v_gene: TRBV7-6; j_gene: TRBJ2-7; CDR3aa: CASSTGQGNEQYF; CDR3nt: TGTGCCAGCAGCACCGGACAGGGGAACGAGCAGTACTTC
d_gene: TRBD2; abundance: .; v_gene: TRBV15; j_gene: TRBJ2-5; CDR3aa: CATSSGGSKETQYF; CDR3nt: TGTGCCACCAGCAGCGGGGGGTCAAAAGAGACCCAGTACTTC
d_gene: .; abundance: .; v_gene: TRBV25-1; j_gene: TRBJ2-5; CDR3aa: CASSESFRGAGETQYF; CDR3nt: TGTGCCAGCAGTGAATCGTTCCGGGGGGCGGGCGAGACCCAGTACTTC
d_gene: .; abundance: .; v_gene: TRBV7-9; j_gene: TRBJ2-2; CDR3aa: CASSFPFTGELFF; CDR3nt: TGTGCCAGCAGCTTTCCTTTCACCGGGGAGCTGTTTTTT
d_gene: .; abundance: .; v_gene: TRBV5-1; j_gene: TRBJ2-1; CDR3aa: CASSMDREGNEQFF; CDR3nt: TGCGCCAGCAGCATGGACAGGGAGGGCAATGAGCAGTTCTTC
d_gene: .; abundance: .; v_gene: TRBV6-5; j_gene: TRBJ1-1; CDR3aa: CASSSGDTEAFF; CDR3nt: TGTGCCAGCAGTTCCGGGGACACTGAAGCTTTCTTT
d_gene: .; abundance: once; v_gene: TRBV5-4; j_gene: TRBJ2-2; CDR3aa: CASSFLEYTGELFF; CDR3nt: TGTGCCAGCAGCTTTTTGGAGTACACCGGGGAGCTGTTTTTT
d_gene: TRBD1; abundance: few; v_gene: TRBV6-5; j_gene: TRBJ1-2; CDR3aa: CASGRAGGAYGYTF; CDR3nt: TGTGCCAGCGGGCGGGCAGGGGGCGCCTATGGCTACACCTTC
d_gene: .; abundance: .; v_gene: TRBV10-1; j_gene: TRBJ1-1; CDR3aa: CASSDSYANTEAFF; CDR3nt: TGCGCCAGCAGTGACAGTTACGCGAACACTGAAGCTTTCTTT
d_gene: TRBD1; abundance: .; v_gene: TRBV29-1; j_gene: TRBJ2-5; CDR3aa: CSVQPQGQHQETQYF; CDR3nt: TGCAGCGTCCAACCCCAGGGACAGCATCAAGAGACCCAGTACTTC
d_gene: .; abundance: .; v_gene: TRBV7-7; j_gene: TRBJ2-2; CDR3aa: CASGRTGELFF; CDR3nt: TGTGCCAGCGGCAGGACCGGGGAGCTGTTTTTT
d_gene: TRBD1; abundance: once; v_gene: TRBV18; j_gene: TRBJ2-2; CDR3aa: CASSPRTGAGTGELFF; CDR3nt: TGTGCCAGCTCACCCAGGACAGGGGCCGGAACCGGGGAGCTGTTTTTT
d_gene: .; abundance: .; v_gene: TRBV29-1; j_gene: TRBJ1-2; CDR3aa: CSDLRGSSYGYTF; CDR3nt: TGCAGCGATCTGAGGGGGTCCTCCTATGGCTACACCTTC
d_gene: TRBD1; abundance: once; v_gene: TRBV15; j_gene: TRBJ1-2; CDR3aa: CATSRDRDRPNYGYTF; CDR3nt: TGTGCCACCAGCAGAGACAGGGACAGACCTAACTATGGCTACACCTTC
d_gene: .; abundance: .; v_gene: TRBV27; j_gene: TRBJ2-7; CDR3aa: CASSIGSYEQYF; CDR3nt: TGTGCCAGCAGTATCGGGTCCTACGAGCAGTACTTC
d_gene: .; abundance: .; v_gene: TRBV29-1; j_gene: TRBJ2-7; CDR3aa: CSVGDSPYEQYF; CDR3nt: TGCAGCGTCGGGGACTCCCCCTACGAGCAGTACTTC
d_gene: .; abundance: .; v_gene: TRBV28; j_gene: TRBJ1-5; CDR3aa: CASMRVGPAHQPQHF; CDR3nt: TGTGCCAGCATGAGGGTAGGGCCAGCTCATCAGCCCCAGCATTTT
d_gene: .; abundance: .; v_gene: TRBV4-1; j_gene: TRBJ1-2; CDR3aa: CASSQVAQGNYGYTF; CDR3nt: TGCGCCAGCAGCCAAGTTGCGCAGGGAAACTATGGCTACACCTTC
d_gene: .; abundance: .; v_gene: TRBV4-1; j_gene: TRBJ2-1; CDR3aa: CASSHEVGDEQFF; CDR3nt: TGCGCCAGCAGCCATGAGGTCGGGGATGAGCAGTTCTTC
d_gene: .; abundance: .; v_gene: TRBV4-1; j_gene: TRBJ1-1; CDR3aa: CASSQAVRVPEAFF; CDR3nt: TGCGCCAGCAGCCAAGCGGTTCGGGTTCCTGAAGCTTTCTTT
d_gene: .; abundance: .; v_gene: TRBV25-1; j_gene: TRBJ2-7; CDR3aa: CASSESDRNEQYF; CDR3nt: TGTGCCAGCAGTGAGAGCGACAGGAACGAGCAGTACTTC
d_gene: .; abundance: .; v_gene: TRBV6-5; j_gene: TRBJ1-1; CDR3aa: CASSYSAGPPREAFF; CDR3nt: TGTGCCAGCAGTTACTCGGCAGGGCCTCCACGTGAAGCTTTCTTT
d_gene: .; abundance: .; v_gene: TRBV6-6; j_gene: TRBJ2-3; CDR3aa: CASTNRGGGTDTQYF; CDR3nt: TGTGCCAGCACCAACAGGGGGGGCGGCACAGATACGCAGTATTTT